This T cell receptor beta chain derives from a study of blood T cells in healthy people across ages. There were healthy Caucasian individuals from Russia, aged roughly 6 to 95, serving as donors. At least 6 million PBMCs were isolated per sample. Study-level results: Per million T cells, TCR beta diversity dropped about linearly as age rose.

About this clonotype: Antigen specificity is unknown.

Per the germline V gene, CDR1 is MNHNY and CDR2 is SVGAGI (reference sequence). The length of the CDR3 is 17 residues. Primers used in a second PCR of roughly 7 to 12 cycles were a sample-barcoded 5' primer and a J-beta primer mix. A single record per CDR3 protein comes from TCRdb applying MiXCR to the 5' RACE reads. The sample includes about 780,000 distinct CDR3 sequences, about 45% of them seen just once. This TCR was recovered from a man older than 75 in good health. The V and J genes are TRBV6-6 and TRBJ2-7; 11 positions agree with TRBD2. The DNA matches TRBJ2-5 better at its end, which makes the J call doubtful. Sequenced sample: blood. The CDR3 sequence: CASSYPGTSGTPGTQYF. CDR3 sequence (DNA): TGTGCCAGCAGTTACCCCGGGACTAGCGGTACCCCAGGGACCCAGTACTTC.